The sequence of this TCR beta chain was determined in a study of blood T cells in healthy people across ages. Study-wide results and caveats: Naive and antigen-experienced cells were not separated, limiting conclusive comparison.

With regard to this clonotype: Antigen specificity is unknown.

Germline V gene sequence: CDR1 MNHEY, CDR2 SVGEGT. V was cut by 8 bases and J by 7 bases, with 13 bases left in between. This CDR3 region has 12 residues. Sample-barcoded 5' priming and a J-beta primer mix drove a second PCR of about 7 to 12 cycles. A single record per CDR3 protein comes from TCRdb applying MiXCR to the 5' RACE reads. Of over a million distinct CDR3 sequences detected, 42% appear once; the ten largest clones hold about 4%. J is TRBJ2-3 and V is TRBV6-2 or TRBV6-3; weak D call: TRBD2 (7 bases). Source material: blood. The source is a woman aged 18-29 years in good health. CDR3 protein: CASWGGAHTQYF. CDR3 bases: TGTGCCAGCTGGGGGGGCGCGCATACGCAGTATTTT.